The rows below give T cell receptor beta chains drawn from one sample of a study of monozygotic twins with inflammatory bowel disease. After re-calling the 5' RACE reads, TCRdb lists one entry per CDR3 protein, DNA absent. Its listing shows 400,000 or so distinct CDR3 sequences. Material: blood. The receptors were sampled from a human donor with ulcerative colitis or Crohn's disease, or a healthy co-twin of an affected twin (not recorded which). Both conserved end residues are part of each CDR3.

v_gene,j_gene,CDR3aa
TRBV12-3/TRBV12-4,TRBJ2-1,CASSRGLFGEQFF
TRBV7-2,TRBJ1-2,CASSLGTAGYTF
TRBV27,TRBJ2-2,CATQGGGTGELFF
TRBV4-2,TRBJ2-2,CASSQPLGGDTGELFF
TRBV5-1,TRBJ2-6,CASSSGPSSGANVLTF
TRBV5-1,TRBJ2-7,CASSLPIAGDSYEQYF
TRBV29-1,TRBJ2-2,CSARQGTAGELFF
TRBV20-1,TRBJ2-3,CSAGLHYPPDTQYF
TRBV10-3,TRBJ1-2,CAIRGTGENGYTF
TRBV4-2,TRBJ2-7,CASTPGQGTTPYEQYF
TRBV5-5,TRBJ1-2,CASSLGSAQDYGYTF
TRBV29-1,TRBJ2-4,CSVAVSGGVLAKNIQYF
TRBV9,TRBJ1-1,CASSVGPGVVTEAFF
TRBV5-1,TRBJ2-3,CASSKGQGTQYF
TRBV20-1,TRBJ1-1,CSASYGAHTEAFF
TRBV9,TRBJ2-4,CASSVGNPGDIQYF
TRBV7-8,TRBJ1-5,CASSFGSPGANQPQHF
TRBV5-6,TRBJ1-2,CASSSGGSGYTF
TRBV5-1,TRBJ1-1,CASSIRDGSMNTEAFF
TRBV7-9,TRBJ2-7,CASSFTGGLGEQYF
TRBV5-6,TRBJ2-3,CASSLLGDPTDTQYF
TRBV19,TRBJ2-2,CASRPDTVRTGELFF
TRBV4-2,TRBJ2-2,CASSPWTGRNTGELFF
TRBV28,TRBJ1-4,CASRPGTRLTATNEKLFF
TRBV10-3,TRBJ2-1,CAISESLDYNEQFF
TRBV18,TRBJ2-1,CASSIDITNEQFF
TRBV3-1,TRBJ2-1,CASSQGPAGWDEQFF
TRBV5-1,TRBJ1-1,CASSLEPKNTEAFF
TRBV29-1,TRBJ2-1,CSSDGRVYNEQFF
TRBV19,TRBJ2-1,CASSSLAGGPHEQFF
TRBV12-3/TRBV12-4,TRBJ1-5,CASSPRGSGNQPQHF
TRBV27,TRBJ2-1,CASSLNRLAGDEQFF
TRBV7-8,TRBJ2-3,CASSDWASGGTDTQYF
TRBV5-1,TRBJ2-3,CPSSLGLAHTDTQYF
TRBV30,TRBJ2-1,CAWSVLYEQFF
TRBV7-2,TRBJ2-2,CASSLQLTSGELFF
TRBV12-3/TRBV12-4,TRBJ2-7,CASSPLPGQGSYEQYF
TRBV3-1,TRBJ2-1,CASSHKGIEQFF
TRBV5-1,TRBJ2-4,CASSLEVRGAAKNIQYF
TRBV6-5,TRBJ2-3,CASSYSGVRSDTQYF
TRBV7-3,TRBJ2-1,CASSLSVAGAYNEQFF
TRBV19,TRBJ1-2,CAIRDRVFEGYTF
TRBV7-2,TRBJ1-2,CASSLGGPLYGYTF
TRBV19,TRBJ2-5,CASSIDAETQYF
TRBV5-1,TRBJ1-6,CASSPRENYNSPLHF
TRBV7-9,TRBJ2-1,CASSQAGSGEQFF
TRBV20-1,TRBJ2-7,CSARDRQTYEQYF